The 25 T cell receptor beta chains reported below all come from one sample, sequenced in a study of T cells after yellow fever vaccination. TCRdb recomputed calls from the 5' RACE reads with MiXCR, one row per CDR3 protein. The repertoire holds more than 350,000 distinct CDR3 sequences, approximately 10% seen once, with roughly 18% in the top ten. Sequencing used PBMCs, obtained on the day of the first yellow fever vaccination. Receptors were obtained from a man aged 18 to 29 who received the YFV17D yellow fever vaccine.

This clonotype turned up a few times. The rearrangement joins TRBV11-1 to TRBJ2-1, with unresolved D. Trimming pared 9 bases from V and 1 base from J, leaving 16 bases between. The CDR3 sequence is 15 residues long. Germline lookup yields CDR1 SGHAT and CDR2 FQDESV (reference sequence). For the CDR3, the DNA is TGTGCCAGTGCCGGCGACTTGGGGTCCTACAATGAGCAGTTCTTC. This gives the protein CASAGDLGSYNEQFF.

In this sample, this clonotype turned up a few times. This rearrangement joins TRBV6-1 to TRBJ2-3; D unclear. Trimming pared 6 bases from V and 0 bases from J, leaving 7 bases between. CDR1 and CDR2 (germline): MNHNS, SASEGT. This CDR3 comprises 13 residues. CDR3 sequence reads: CASRIASTDTQYF. The CDR3 DNA is TGTGCCAGCAGAATTGCTAGCACAGATACGCAGTATTTT.

This chain links TRBV7-8 with TRBJ1-1; D is unresolved. Germline values: CDR1 SGHVS, CDR2 FQNEAQ. CDR3 length equals 16 residues. The V and J ends lost 1 base and 7 bases respectively, with 19 bases between them. As DNA, the CDR3 is TGTGCCAGCAGCTTAGTCCACTGGACGGACCTAATTGAAGCTTTCTTT. It specifies CASSLVHWTDLIEAFF.

In regard to this clonotype: Germline and junction disagree at one end, which may indicate a read error. The chain employs TRBV20-1 and TRBJ2-1, with D maybe TRBD1 (5 bases). This CDR3 has 14 amino acids. The germline V gene has CDR1 DFQATT and CDR2 SNEGSKA (reference sequence). In DNA, the CDR3 is TGCAGTGCTAGGGACCGACAGCGCTACAATGTGCAGTTCTTC. Translating it yields CSARDRQRYNVQFF.

This clonotype has only a few counts. CDR3 sequence: CASASRGGAYNEQFF. CDR3 DNA: TGCGCCAGCGCGAGCCGCGGGGGGGCTTACAATGAGCAGTTCTTC. This chain links TRBV5-1 with TRBJ2-1; 9 bases line up with TRBD2. Germline V CDR1 and CDR2: SGHRS, YFSETQ. J gave up 4 bases and V 7 bases, and 9 bases lay outside the gene matches. The CDR3 sequence is 15 residues long.

This clonotype was recorded once. A single base separates this from a much larger clone, so it may be a read error. The rearrangement uses TRBV9 and TRBJ2-3; TRBD2 aligns across 9 bases. CDR1 and CDR2 from the germline V gene are SGDLS and YYNGEE. CDR3 size: 16 residues. With 4 bases clipped from V and 1 base from J, the junction kept 7 bases outside the gene matches. CDR3 DNA sequence: TGTGCCAGCAGCACAGGAGTAGCGGGGGGCACAGATACGCAGTATTTT. This encodes CASSTGVAGGTDTQYF.

The genes are TRBV29-1 and TRBJ1-2, with a weak D call TRBD1 (6 bases). The CDR3 contains 14 residues. V shed 2 bases and J shed 1 base, with 11 bases lying between them. Germline CDR1 reads SQVTM; CDR2 reads ANQGSEA. CDR3 in DNA: TGCAGCGTTGAACGACAGGACGTTAACTATGGCTACACCTTC. Amino acid sequence: CSVERQDVNYGYTF.

The J gene is TRBJ2-1, the V gene TRBV6-2 or TRBV6-3; D remains unclear. The length of the CDR3 is 12 residues. With 2 bases removed from V and 7 bases from J, the gap between germline ends came to 6 bases. Germline V lookup: CDR1 MNHEY, CDR2 SVGEGT. This CDR3 is CASSYLGNEQFF. DNA for the CDR3: TGTGCCAGCAGTTACCTGGGTAATGAGCAGTTCTTC.

The CDR3: CSAPLAGEYYNEQFF. The CDR3 DNA reads TGCAGTGCTCCACTAGCGGGGGAATACTACAATGAGCAGTTCTTC. The chain is built from TRBV20-1 and TRBJ2-1; 11 bases agree with TRBD2. The CDR3 consists of 15 residues. The germline V gene has CDR1 DFQATT and CDR2 SNEGSKA (reference sequence). Germline trimming cut 5 bases from V and 3 bases from J; bases unmatched to any gene: 6.

This clonotype was counted ten times or more. The chain uses TRBV6-5 and TRBJ2-7; D might be TRBD1 or TRBD2, each matching 6 bases. Trimming cost V 8 bases and J 6 bases, with 20 bases left between them. CDR3 length: 14 amino acids. The germline CDR1 and CDR2 sequences are MNHEY and SVGAGI. The CDR3 DNA sequence: TGTGCCAGCCGGGACACCTACTCGGGAGCCGAGCAGTACGTC. Residues: CASRDTYSGAEQYV.

In its sample, this clonotype was seen a few times. This chain joins TRBV28 and TRBJ2-1; 11 nucleotides match TRBD1. V gave up 4 bases and J gave up 3 bases; unmatched junction bases: 5. CDR1 MDHEN and CDR2 SYDVKM come from the germline V gene. The CDR3 spans 16 residues. The CDR3 DNA follows: TGTGCCAGCAGTTACGCCGGGACAGGGGGCTACAATGAGCAGTTCTTC. It yields the protein CASSYAGTGGYNEQFF. Variable domain in full (rest from reference TRBV28 and TRBJ2-1): DVKVTQSSRYLVKRTGEKVFLECVQDMDHENMFWYRQDPGLGLRLIYFSYDVKMKEKGDIPEGYSVSREKKERFSLILESASTNQTSMYLCASSYAGTGGYNEQFFGPGTRLTVL.

This clonotype was counted only a few times. The chain joins TRBV9 to TRBJ1-3, with D unresolved. The germline CDR1 and CDR2 sequences are SGDLS and YYNGEE. CDR3 size: 14 residues. Trimming shortened V by 0 bases and J by 1 base, and 5 bases separated the two germline ends. The CDR3 sequence: CASSVDPSGNTIYF. Here the CDR3 DNA reads TGTGCCAGCAGCGTAGATCCTTCTGGAAACACCATATATTTT.

The genes are TRBV6-5 and TRBJ1-1, with D tentatively TRBD1 (6 bases). CDR3 size: 14 residues. In germline, CDR1 is MNHEY, CDR2 SVGAGI. The V end was cut by 5 bases, the J end by 1 base, with 11 bases between. In DNA form, the CDR3 reads TGTGCCAGCAGTCCATGGACAGCGAACACTGAAGCTTTCTTT. The encoded protein is CASSPWTANTEAFF.

The chain links TRBV10-3 to TRBJ1-1; D call uncertain. CDR3 length: 11 residues. The germline V and J ends were trimmed by 6 bases and 2 bases, with 4 bases remaining between them. Germline V gives CDR1 ENHRY, CDR2 SYGVKD. This CDR3 reads CAISENTEAFF. CDR3 bases: TGTGCCATCAGCGAAAACACTGAAGCTTTCTTT.

The CDR3 protein is CSARAQTSGGYNEQFF. The CDR3 DNA is TGCAGTGCTAGAGCCCAAACTAGCGGGGGGTACAATGAGCAGTTCTTC. The chain carries TRBV20-1 and TRBJ2-1, with TRBD2 matching 12 bases. Germline lookup yields CDR1 DFQATT and CDR2 SNEGSKA (reference sequence). The CDR3 extends over 16 amino acids. The V segment lost 1 base and the J segment 4 bases; nucleotides outside the gene matches: 5.

The chain uses TRBV3-1 and TRBJ1-2; maybe TRBD1 (5 bases). The V end lost 0 bases, the J end lost 7 bases, and 6 bases lay between the germline ends. From germline, CDR1 is LGHDT and CDR2 YNNKEL (reference sequence). The CDR3 contains 12 residues. CDR3 nucleotide sequence: TGTGCCAGCAGCCAAGAGGGGACTGGCTACACCTTC. This gives the protein CASSQEGTGYTF. The entire variable domain, with the rest obtained from reference TRBV3-1 and TRBJ1-2, is as follows: DTAVSQTPKYLVTQMGNDKSIKCEQNLGHDTMYWYKQDSKKFLKIMFSYNNKELIINETVPNRFSPKSPDKAHLNLHINSLELGDSAVYFCASSQEGTGYTFGSGTRLTVV.

This clonotype has more than one count but fewer than ten. The chain recombines TRBV27 with TRBJ1-1, with TRBD1 as a possible D gene (6 bases). V was pared by 2 bases and J by 4 bases, with 14 bases between. Germline loops: CDR1 MNHEY, CDR2 SMNVEV (reference sequence). The CDR3 length is 15 residues. For the CDR3, the DNA is TGTGCCAGCAGTTTAGCCTTTTCCAGGGGCACTGAAGCTTTCTTT. Translated, it gives CASSLAFSRGTEAFF.

The chain couples TRBV7-9 to TRBJ1-1, with a possible D match to TRBD1 (5 bases). V was trimmed by 5 bases and J by 5 bases, leaving 18 bases between them. Germline values: CDR1 SEHNR, CDR2 FQNEAQ (reference sequence). This CDR3 comprises 15 residues. The CDR3 DNA follows: TGTGCCAGCAGCGCTATTGACGGGGGGAGAACTGAAGCTTTCTTT. Translated, it gives CASSAIDGGRTEAFF. Filled out from reference TRBV7-9 and TRBJ1-1, the complete variable domain reads DTGVSQNPRHKITKRGQNVTFRCDPISEHNRLYWYRQTLGQGPEFLTYFQNEAQLEKSRLLSDRFSAERPKGSFSTLEIQRTEQGDSAMYLCASSAIDGGRTEAFFGQGTRLTVV.

The CDR3 reads CSARDLVQSPLHF. CDR3 bases: TGCAGTGCTAGAGATCTTGTTCAATCACCCCTCCACTTT. The chain uses TRBV20-1 and TRBJ1-6; D gene uncertain. Germline loops: CDR1 DFQATT, CDR2 SNEGSKA (reference sequence). The V and J ends lost 0 bases and 10 bases respectively, with 10 bases between them. This CDR3 has 13 residues.

This clonotype was detected only a few times. The chain couples TRBV11-2 to TRBJ2-3; 15 bases agree with TRBD2. Germline-derived CDR1 and CDR2 are SGHAT and FQNNGV. The CDR3 is 18 amino acids. With V trimmed by 2 bases and J by 2 bases, 5 bases remained unmatched. CDR3 in amino acids: CASSLTGTSGGTTDTQYF. CDR3 coding DNA: TGTGCCAGCAGCTTAACCGGGACTAGCGGGGGGACCACAGATACGCAGTATTTT.

This clonotype occurred a few times. The J gene is TRBJ1-5, the V gene TRBV20-1; tentative D call: TRBD1 (6 bases). The V end lost 7 bases, the J end lost 6 bases, and 13 bases lay between the germline ends. Germline V gene data show CDR1 as DFQATT and CDR2 as SNEGSKA (reference sequence). The CDR3 sequence is 12 residues long. The chain's CDR3 is CSVVQGSQPQHF. CDR3 DNA sequence: TGCAGTGTTGTACAGGGAAGTCAGCCCCAGCATTTT.

This chain links TRBV11-2 with TRBJ1-1; tentative D call: TRBD1 (6 bases). CDR1 is SGHAT and CDR2 is FQNNGV in the germline V gene. V was trimmed by 2 bases and J by 4 bases, leaving 23 bases between them. The CDR3 is 18 residues long. DNA of the CDR3: TGTGCCAGCAGCTTATCTGTACGGGGTGGGGTACAGGGCACTGAAGCTTTCTTT. The encoded protein is CASSLSVRGGVQGTEAFF.

This clonotype was seen more than once but under ten times. The chain is built from TRBV7-3 and TRBJ2-2; D is tentatively TRBD1 or TRBD2 (5 bases each). Germline V lookup: CDR1 SGHTA, CDR2 FQGTGA. The CDR3 is 16 amino acids. The V end was cut by 5 bases, the J end by 0 bases, with 13 bases between. Here the CDR3 reads CASSPTPGPNTGELFF. CDR3 in DNA: TGTGCCAGCAGCCCTACCCCGGGGCCGAACACCGGGGAGCTGTTTTTT.

The genes are TRBV4-2 and TRBJ2-7; a weak D match, TRBD2 (6 bases). V lost 0 bases, J lost 0 bases, and 9 bases lay in between. This CDR3 region has 15 residues. Germline lookup yields CDR1 LGHNA and CDR2 YNFKEQ. The CDR3 sequence is CASSQDWDFSYEQYF. CDR3 DNA: TGTGCCAGCAGCCAAGATTGGGACTTCTCCTACGAGCAGTACTTC.

The chain employs TRBV27 and TRBJ1-4; D unclear. V was trimmed by 0 bases and J by 8 bases, leaving 13 bases between them. Germline CDR1 MNHEY, CDR2 SMNVEV (reference sequence). The CDR3 loop spans 15 amino acids. The CDR3 region has the DNA TGTGCCAGCAGTTTATCGTTTTATTCCGGAGAAAAACTGTTTTTT. Residues: CASSLSFYSGEKLFF.